The 3 T cell receptor beta chains below were found in one sample sequenced in a study of blood T cells in healthy people across ages. Together with a sample-barcoded 5' primer, a J-beta primer mix was included in a second PCR lasting about 6 to 11 cycles. Each CDR3 protein is one row after TCRdb ran MiXCR on the 5' RACE reads. The data contain some 800,000 distinct CDR3 sequences, roughly 25% of them seen just once; the ten biggest clones take up more than 3%. This same sample was also part of a study on T cells of mothers and their children.

The specimen was blood. The receptor source for this set is a boy between 10 and 17 years old in good health.

In its sample, this clonotype was seen a few times. The genes are TRBV5-1 and TRBJ1-5; tentatively, D is TRBD1 (5 bases). Germline V lookup: CDR1 SGHRS, CDR2 YFSETQ. Trimming took off 2 bases at V and 2 bases at J, with 11 bases between the two ends. This CDR3 has 15 amino acids. The DNA of the CDR3 is TGCGCCAGCAGCTTCGGGGACGGGGGCAATCAGCCCCAGCATTTT. This gives the protein CASSFGDGGNQPQHF. The variable domain in full, with the rest retrieved from reference TRBV5-1 and TRBJ1-5, is KAGVTQTPRYLIKTRGQQVTLSCSPISGHRSVSWYQQTPGQGLQFLFEYFSETQRNKGNFPGRFSGRQFSNSRSEMNVSTLELGDSALYLCASSFGDGGNQPQHFGDGTRLSIL.

This chain uses TRBV20-1 with TRBJ2-4, with 11 nucleotides matching TRBD2. V was pared by 0 bases and J by 6 bases, with 10 bases of the junction left unmatched. Germline V lookup: CDR1 DFQATT, CDR2 SNEGSKA (reference sequence). The CDR3 is made up of 17 amino acids. In DNA, the CDR3 is TGCAGTGCTAGAGATAGTCGGACTAGCGGGTATCCAAACATTCAGTACTTC. As protein: CSARDSRTSGYPNIQYF.

The chain couples TRBV7-6 to TRBJ2-2, with TRBD1 matching over 7 bases. Germline-derived CDR1 and CDR2 are SGHVS and FNYEAQ. The CDR3 runs 15 residues. Trimming at V came to 3 bases and at J to 1 base, leaving 2 bases not matched to a gene. The CDR3 spells CASSFTGENTGELFF. The CDR3 DNA reads as TGTGCCAGCAGCTTTACAGGGGAGAACACCGGGGAGCTGTTTTTT.